This TCR beta chain was documented in a study of cytomegalovirus exposure and HLA in healthy donors. Study-wide results and limits: TCR beta chains numbering some 160 were designated cytomegalovirus-associated.

To note about this clone: As yet, its antigen is unknown.

The PCR was carried out with 60 Vbeta primers and 13 Jbeta primers. Clones were read by immunoSEQ multiplex PCR, and TCRdb kept only the in-frame ones, dropping some. The sample holds about 130,000 clones, around 84% seen once. CDR3 length: 13 amino acids. V was cut by 5 bases and J by 0 bases, with 11 bases left in between. Germline V gives CDR1 SQVTM, CDR2 ANQGSEA. The sample comprised PBMCs. This TCR was recovered from a woman aged 18-35 years in good health and CMV-seropositive. This chain connects TRBV29-1 to TRBJ2-7, with D possibly being TRBD2 (6 bases). DNA for the CDR3: TGCAGCGTTCGAGGGGACTCCTCCTACGAGCAGTACTTC. Translating it yields CSVRGDSSYEQYF.